This T cell receptor (beta chain) emerged from a study of blood T cell repertoires in COVID-19. Study information: The United States, Italy and Spain were the sources of the acute and convalescent COVID-19 samples. Sample material is recorded as cDNA or gDNA derived from T cells, B-cell-depleted T cells, or PBMCs.

In the authors' methods: Nucleated cell number was recorded as an estimate derived from reference gene primer amplification. Method: immunoSEQ multiplex PCR; TCRdb's copy keeps in-frame clones and lacks some. V and J calls plus clone size are reproduced from that table; the DNA served to infer D and trimming. This table has approximately 140,000 clones, approximately 82% appearing once. Germline V gives CDR1 SGHVS, CDR2 FQNEAQ. CDR3 length equals 14 residues. J was trimmed by 5 bases and V by 5 bases; bases with no gene match: 9. This clonotype was sampled from a man between 40 and 49 years old with active or convalescent COVID-19. The sample taken for sequencing was peripheral blood. The chain has TRBV7-8 and TRBJ2-7; TRBD1 agrees at 7 bases. The CDR3 sequence: CASSPRTGSNEQYF. CDR3 nucleotide sequence: TGTGCCAGCAGCCCCCGGACAGGATCGAACGAGCAGTACTTC.